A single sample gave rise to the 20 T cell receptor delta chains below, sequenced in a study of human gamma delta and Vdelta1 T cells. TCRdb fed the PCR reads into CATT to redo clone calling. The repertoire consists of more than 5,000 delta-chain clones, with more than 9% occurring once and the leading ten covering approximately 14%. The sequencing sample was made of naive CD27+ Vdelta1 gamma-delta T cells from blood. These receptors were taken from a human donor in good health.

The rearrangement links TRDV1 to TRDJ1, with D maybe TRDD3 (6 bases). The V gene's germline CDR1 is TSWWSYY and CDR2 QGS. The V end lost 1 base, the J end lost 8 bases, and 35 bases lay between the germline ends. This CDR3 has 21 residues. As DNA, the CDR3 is TGTGCTCTTGGGGAACGCTTTCCTGGTGACCCCACGGTCTGGGGCTTATCAAAACTCATCTTT. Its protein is CALGERFPGDPTVWGLSKLIF.

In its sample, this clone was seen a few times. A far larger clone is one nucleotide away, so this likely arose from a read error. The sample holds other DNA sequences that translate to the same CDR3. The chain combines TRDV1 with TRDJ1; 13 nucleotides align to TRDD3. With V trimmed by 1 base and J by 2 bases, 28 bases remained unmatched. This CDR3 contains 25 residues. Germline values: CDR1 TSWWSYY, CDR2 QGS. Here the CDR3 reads CALGEHPKSSLGYWGIRGLTDKLIF. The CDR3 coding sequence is TGTGCTCTTGGGGAACACCCGAAGAGTTCGTTAGGCTACTGGGGGATACGGGGTCTGACCGATAAACTCATCTTT.

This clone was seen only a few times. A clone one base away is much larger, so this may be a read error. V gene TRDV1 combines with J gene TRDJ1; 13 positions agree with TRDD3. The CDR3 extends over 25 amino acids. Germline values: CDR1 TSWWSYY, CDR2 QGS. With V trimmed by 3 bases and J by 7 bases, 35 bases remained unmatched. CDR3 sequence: CALGDPGLPKGRDPHWGIRYGKLIF. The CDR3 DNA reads TGTGCTCTTGGGGACCCCGGCCTTCCTAAAGGGAGGGACCCGCACTGGGGGATACGTTACGGTAAACTCATCTTT.

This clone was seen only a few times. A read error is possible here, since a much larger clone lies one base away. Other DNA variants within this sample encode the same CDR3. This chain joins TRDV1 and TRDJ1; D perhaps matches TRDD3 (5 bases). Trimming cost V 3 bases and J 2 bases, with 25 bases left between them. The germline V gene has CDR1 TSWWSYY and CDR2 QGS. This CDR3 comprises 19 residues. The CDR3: CALGDPTVRQNRGTDKLIF. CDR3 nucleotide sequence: TGTGCTCTTGGGGACCCGACGGTCCGGCAAAACCGGGGGACCGATAAACTCATCTTT.

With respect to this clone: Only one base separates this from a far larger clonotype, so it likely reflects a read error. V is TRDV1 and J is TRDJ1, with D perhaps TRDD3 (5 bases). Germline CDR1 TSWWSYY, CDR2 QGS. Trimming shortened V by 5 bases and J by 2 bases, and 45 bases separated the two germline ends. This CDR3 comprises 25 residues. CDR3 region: CALGNQHPARLAGSTLGPSTDKLIF. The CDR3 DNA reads TGTGCTCTTGGGAATCAACACCCCGCGCGGCTGGCAGGATCTACCTTGGGGCCCAGTACCGATAAACTCATCTTT.

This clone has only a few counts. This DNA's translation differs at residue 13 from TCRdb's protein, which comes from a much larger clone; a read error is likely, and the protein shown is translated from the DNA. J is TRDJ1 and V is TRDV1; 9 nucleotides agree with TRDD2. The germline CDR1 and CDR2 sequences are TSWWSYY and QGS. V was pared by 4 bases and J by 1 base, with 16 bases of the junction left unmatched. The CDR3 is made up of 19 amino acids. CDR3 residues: CALGGLPTSWGRCTDKLIF. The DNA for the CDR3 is TGTGCTCTTGGGGGCCTTCCTACTAGCTGGGGAAGGTGCACCGATAAACTCATCTTT.

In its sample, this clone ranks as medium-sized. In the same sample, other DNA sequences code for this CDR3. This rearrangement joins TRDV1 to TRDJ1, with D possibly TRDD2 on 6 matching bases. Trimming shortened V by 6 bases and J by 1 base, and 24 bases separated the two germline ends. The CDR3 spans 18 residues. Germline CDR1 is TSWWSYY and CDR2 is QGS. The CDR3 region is CALGFTSLRRVLTDKLIF. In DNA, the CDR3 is TGTGCTCTTGGTTTTACTTCCTTAAGGCGGGTTCTCACCGATAAACTCATCTTT.

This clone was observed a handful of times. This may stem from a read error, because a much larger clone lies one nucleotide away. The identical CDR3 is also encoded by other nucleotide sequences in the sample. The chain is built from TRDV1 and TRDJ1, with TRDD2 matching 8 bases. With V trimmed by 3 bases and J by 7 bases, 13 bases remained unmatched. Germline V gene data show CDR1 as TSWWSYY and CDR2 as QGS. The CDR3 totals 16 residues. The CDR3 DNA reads TGTGCTCTTGGGGATCCCGCTTCCTACGTCCGTACTAAACTCATCTTT. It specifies CALGDPASYVRTKLIF.

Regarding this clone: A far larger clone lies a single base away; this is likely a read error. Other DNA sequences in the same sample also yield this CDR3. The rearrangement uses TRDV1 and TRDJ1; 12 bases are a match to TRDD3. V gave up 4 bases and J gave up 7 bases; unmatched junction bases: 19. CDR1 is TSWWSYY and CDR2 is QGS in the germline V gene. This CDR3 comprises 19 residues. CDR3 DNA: TGTGCTCTTGGGGCCACCCTGTCCCGTACTGGGGGATACAAAGGTAAACTCATCTTT. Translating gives CALGATLSRTGGYKGKLIF.

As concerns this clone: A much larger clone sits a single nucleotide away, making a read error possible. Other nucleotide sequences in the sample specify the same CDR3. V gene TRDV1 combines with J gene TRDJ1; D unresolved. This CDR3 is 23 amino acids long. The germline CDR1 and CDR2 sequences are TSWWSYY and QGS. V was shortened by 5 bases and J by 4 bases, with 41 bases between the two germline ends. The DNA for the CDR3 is TGTGCTCTTGGGACCCCTGTTGCTGCCCGCCCTAGGTCGTGGGCGATTGGAATCGATAAACTCATCTTT. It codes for CALGTPVAARPRSWAIGIDKLIF.

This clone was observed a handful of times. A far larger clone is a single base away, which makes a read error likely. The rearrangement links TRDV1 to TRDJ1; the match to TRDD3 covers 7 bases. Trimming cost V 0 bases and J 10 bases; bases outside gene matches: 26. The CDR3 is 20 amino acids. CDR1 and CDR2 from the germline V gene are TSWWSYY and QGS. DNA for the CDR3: TGTGCTCTTGGGGAACTCAGGCCCCTCCGACTGGGGAGAGCTTTAAACGGACTCATCTTT. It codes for CALGELRPLRLGRALNGLIF.

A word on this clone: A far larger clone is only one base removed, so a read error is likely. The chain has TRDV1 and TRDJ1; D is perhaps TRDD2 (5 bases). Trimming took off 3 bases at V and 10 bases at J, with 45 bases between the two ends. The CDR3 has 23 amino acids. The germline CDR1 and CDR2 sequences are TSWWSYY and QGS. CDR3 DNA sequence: TGTGCTCTTGGGGAGCCTCCTTTTTCCCTACGCGGGGCCAACCCAAACCCGAAAGGCGTACTCATCTTT. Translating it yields CALGEPPFSLRGANPNPKGVLIF.

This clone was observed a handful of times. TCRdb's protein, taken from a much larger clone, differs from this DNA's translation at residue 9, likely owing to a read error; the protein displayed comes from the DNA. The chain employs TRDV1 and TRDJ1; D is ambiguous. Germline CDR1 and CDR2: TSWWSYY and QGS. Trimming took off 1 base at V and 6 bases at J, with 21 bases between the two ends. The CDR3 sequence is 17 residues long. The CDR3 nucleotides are TGTGCTCTTGGGGAACGCTTCGGGGCTTTGGCGGCTAATAAACTCATCTTT. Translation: CALGERFGALAANKLIF.

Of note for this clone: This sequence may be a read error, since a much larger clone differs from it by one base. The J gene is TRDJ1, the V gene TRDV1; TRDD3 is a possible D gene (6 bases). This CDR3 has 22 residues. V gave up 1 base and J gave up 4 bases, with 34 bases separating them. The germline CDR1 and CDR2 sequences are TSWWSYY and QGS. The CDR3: CALGERVGSPYTGRRGVDKLIF. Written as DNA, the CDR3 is TGTGCTCTTGGGGAACGCGTGGGTTCCCCCTATACTGGGAGAAGGGGTGTCGATAAACTCATCTTT.

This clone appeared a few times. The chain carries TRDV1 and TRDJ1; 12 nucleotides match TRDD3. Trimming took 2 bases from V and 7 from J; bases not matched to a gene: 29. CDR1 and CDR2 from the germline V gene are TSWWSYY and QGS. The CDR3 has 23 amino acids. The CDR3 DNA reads TGTGCTCTTGGGGAATTGAAAATCCTAGGCTGGGGGATACGATCGGAGAATGGGGGTAAACTCATCTTT. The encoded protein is CALGELKILGWGIRSENGGKLIF.

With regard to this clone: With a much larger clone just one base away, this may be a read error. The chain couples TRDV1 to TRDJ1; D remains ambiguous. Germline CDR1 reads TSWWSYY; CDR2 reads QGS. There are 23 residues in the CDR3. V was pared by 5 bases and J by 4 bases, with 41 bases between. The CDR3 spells CALGTPVAARPRSRAIGIDKLIF. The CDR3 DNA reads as TGTGCTCTTGGGACCCCTGTTGCGGCCCGCCCTAGGTCGCGGGCGATTGGAATCGATAAACTCATCTTT.

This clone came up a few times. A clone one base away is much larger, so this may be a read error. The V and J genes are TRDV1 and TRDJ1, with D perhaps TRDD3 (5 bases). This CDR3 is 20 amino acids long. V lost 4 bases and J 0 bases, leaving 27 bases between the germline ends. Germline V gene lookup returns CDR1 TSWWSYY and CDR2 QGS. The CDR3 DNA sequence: TGTGCTCTTGGGGGAGGGTACAGGCTATGGAGGGGGCCGTACACCGATAAACTCATCTTT. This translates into CALGGGYRLWRGPYTDKLIF.

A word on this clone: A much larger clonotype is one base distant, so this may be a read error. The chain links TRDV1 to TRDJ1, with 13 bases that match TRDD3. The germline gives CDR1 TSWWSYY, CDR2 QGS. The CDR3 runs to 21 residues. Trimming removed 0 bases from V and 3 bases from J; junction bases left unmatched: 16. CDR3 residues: CALGELVTYTGGYASPDKLIF. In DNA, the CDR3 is TGTGCTCTTGGGGAACTTGTAACCTATACTGGGGGATACGCGTCCCCCGATAAACTCATCTTT.

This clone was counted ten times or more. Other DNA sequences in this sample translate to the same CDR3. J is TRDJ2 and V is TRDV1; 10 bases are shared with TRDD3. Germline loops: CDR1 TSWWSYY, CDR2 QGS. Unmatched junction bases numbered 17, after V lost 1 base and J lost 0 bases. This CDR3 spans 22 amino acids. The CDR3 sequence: CALGEPLKSTRGIRALTAQLFF. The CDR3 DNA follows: TGTGCTCTTGGGGAACCGCTAAAGTCGACGAGGGGGATACGGGCTTTGACAGCACAACTCTTCTTT.

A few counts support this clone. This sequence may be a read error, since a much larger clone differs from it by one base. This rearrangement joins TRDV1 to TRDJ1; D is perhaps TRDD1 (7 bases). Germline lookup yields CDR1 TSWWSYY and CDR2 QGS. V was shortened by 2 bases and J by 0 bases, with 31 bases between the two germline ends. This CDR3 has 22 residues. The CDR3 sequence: CALGEDNLGRNRDSPYTDKLIF. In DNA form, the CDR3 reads TGTGCTCTTGGGGAAGACAACCTAGGTCGAAATAGGGATAGCCCCTACACCGATAAACTCATCTTT.